Listed below are T cell receptor beta chains from one sample, sequenced in a study of blood T cells in healthy people across ages. In TCRdb, the 5' RACE reads were re-called with MiXCR into one record per CDR3 protein. The data show around 1,000,000 distinct CDR3 sequences, with less than 45% seen just once and around 13% held by the top ten. Sequencing was performed on blood. The receptors were sampled from a man aged 18 to 30 in good health. Both conserved end residues are part of each CDR3. Fields, in order: V gene, D gene, clone size, J gene, CDR3 DNA, CDR3 protein. A D gene is named only where the DNA matches it firmly. For some rows the clone size is stated as once, few or many, or as a class when expanded; others skip it.

V gene: TRBV6-1; D gene: .; clone size: .; J gene: TRBJ2-5; CDR3 DNA: TGTGCCGGGCGGGGGCTGGGGTCCACTTCACAGGAGACCCAGTACTTC; CDR3 protein: CAGRGLGSTSQETQYF
V gene: TRBV6-6; D gene: .; clone size: few; J gene: TRBJ1-2; CDR3 DNA: TGTGCCAGCAGTCAGGGAACAGGCCTCTTGGGTGGCTACACCTTC; CDR3 protein: CASSQGTGLLGGYTF
V gene: TRBV20-1; D gene: .; clone size: few; J gene: TRBJ1-1; CDR3 DNA: TGCAGTGCTAGAGTTGGGGGGGCAAACACTGAAGCTTTCTTT; CDR3 protein: CSARVGGANTEAFF
V gene: TRBV10-3; D gene: .; clone size: few; J gene: TRBJ1-4; CDR3 DNA: TGTGCCATCAGTGAGGCGAGGGGAACTAATGAAAAACTGTTTTTT; CDR3 protein: CAISEARGTNEKLFF
V gene: TRBV7-2; D gene: TRBD2; clone size: .; J gene: TRBJ2-3; CDR3 DNA: TGTGCCAGCAGCTTAGCTAGCGGGGGGTCTTACACAGATACGCAGTATTTT; CDR3 protein: CASSLASGGSYTDTQYF
V gene: TRBV12-3/TRBV12-4; D gene: TRBD1; clone size: few; J gene: TRBJ2-7; CDR3 DNA: TGTGCCAGCAGTCCAACAGGGGGAGGCGAGCAGTACTTC; CDR3 protein: CASSPTGGGEQYF
V gene: TRBV15; D gene: .; clone size: .; J gene: TRBJ2-4; CDR3 DNA: TGTGCCACCAGCGGTCAACGTCCAGGGAACATTCAGTACTTC; CDR3 protein: CATSGQRPGNIQYF
V gene: TRBV29-1; D gene: .; clone size: few; J gene: TRBJ1-1; CDR3 DNA: TGCAGCGTTGAAGGAGGGCAGGGAATGGGCACTGAAGCTTTCTTT; CDR3 protein: CSVEGGQGMGTEAFF
V gene: TRBV20-1; D gene: .; clone size: .; J gene: TRBJ2-1; CDR3 DNA: TGCAGTGCCCGCCGAAACGGGTCAAATGAGCAGTTCTTC; CDR3 protein: CSARRNGSNEQFF
V gene: TRBV27; D gene: .; clone size: few; J gene: TRBJ2-5; CDR3 DNA: TGTGCCAGCAGTTTATCTTTCAGCCAAGAGACCCAGTACTTC; CDR3 protein: CASSLSFSQETQYF
V gene: TRBV6-5; D gene: .; clone size: .; J gene: TRBJ1-4; CDR3 DNA: TGTGCCAGCAGTTACGCCGGGACGACGGGGGAAAAACTGTTTTTT; CDR3 protein: CASSYAGTTGEKLFF
V gene: TRBV7-2; D gene: .; clone size: few; J gene: TRBJ1-6; CDR3 DNA: TGTGCCAGCAGCCATGACAGCCTCTATAATTCACCCCTCCACTTT; CDR3 protein: CASSHDSLYNSPLHF
V gene: TRBV9; D gene: .; clone size: many; J gene: TRBJ2-5; CDR3 DNA: TGTGCCAGCAGCGTAGCAGCGGGAGAGACCCAGTACTTC; CDR3 protein: CASSVAAGETQYF